The 20 T cell receptor beta chains below were found in one sample sequenced in a study of neurological immune-mediated disorders. TCRdb reprocessed the 5' RACE reads with MiXCR, giving one entry per CDR3 protein. The table records 65,000 to 95,000 distinct CDR3 sequences, 5.8% of them present only once. Noted time point: longitudinal time-point 2. The sequencing input was PBMCs. The source is a woman in her sixties or seventies with multiple sclerosis.

At least ten counts were recorded for this clonotype. The chain is built from TRBV20-1 and TRBJ2-3, with no clear D. This CDR3 is built from 11 residues. Trimming pared 1 base from V and 2 bases from J, leaving 1 base between. The V gene's germline CDR1 is DFQATT and CDR2 SNEGSKA (reference sequence). The CDR3 DNA reads as TGCAGTGCTAGAGTCACAGATACGCAGTATTTT. As protein: CSARVTDTQYF.

This clonotype was counted ten times or more. The V and J genes are TRBV12-3 or TRBV12-4 and TRBJ2-3; 7 positions agree with TRBD2. V was pared by 4 bases and J by 2 bases, with 3 bases of the junction left unmatched. CDR3 length equals 14 residues. The chain's CDR3 is CASSWDYNTDTQYF. The CDR3 nucleotides are TGTGCCAGCAGTTGGGACTATAACACAGATACGCAGTATTTT.

At least ten counts were recorded for this clonotype. J is TRBJ2-7 and V is TRBV25-1; the D is unclear. Germline-derived CDR1 and CDR2 are MGHDK and SYGVNS. The CDR3 spans 14 residues. The ends were cut back, 3 bases at V and 8 bases at J, with 17 bases in the middle. The CDR3 nucleotides are TGTGCCAGCAGTGAGGCTAGTGGGCCTGATAAGCAGTACTTC. This gives the protein CASSEASGPDKQYF.

This clonotype appeared many times. This chain uses TRBV20-1 with TRBJ2-5; TRBD1 aligns across 11 bases. The V and J ends lost 5 bases and 2 bases, in that order; junction bases with no gene match: 10. In germline, CDR1 is DFQATT, CDR2 SNEGSKA (reference sequence). The CDR3 loop spans 16 amino acids. The CDR3 DNA reads as TGCAGTGCTGCCAGGACAGGGGGCTTGAAACAAGAGACCCAGTACTTC. This gives the protein CSAARTGGLKQETQYF.

This clonotype has a count of ten or more. This chain connects TRBV15 to TRBJ1-4; no clear D. V was trimmed by 1 base and J by 8 bases, leaving 14 bases between them. The germline V gene encodes CDR1 LNHNV and CDR2 YYDKDF (reference sequence). The CDR3 has 15 amino acids. In DNA form, the CDR3 reads TGTGCCACCAGCAGAGGCACGGGCCTAGGGGAAAAACTGTTTTTT. This translates into CATSRGTGLGEKLFF.

This clonotype was recorded many times. The chain combines TRBV20-1 with TRBJ1-1; a weak D match, TRBD1 (5 bases). In germline, CDR1 is DFQATT, CDR2 SNEGSKA (reference sequence). V gave up 5 bases and J gave up 1 base, with 23 bases separating them. This CDR3 comprises 17 residues. The CDR3 coding sequence is TGCAGTGCTCCTGATGCAGGGAGAAATGCCCCGAACACTGAAGCTTTCTTT. The encoded protein is CSAPDAGRNAPNTEAFF.

This clonotype was observed at least ten times. J is TRBJ1-2 and V is TRBV20-1; D perhaps matches TRBD1 (6 bases). CDR1 is DFQATT and CDR2 is SNEGSKA in the germline V gene (reference sequence). The CDR3 extends over 14 amino acids. Trimming shortened V by 2 bases and J by 6 bases, and 16 bases separated the two germline ends. Written as DNA, the CDR3 is TGCAGTGCTAGACCGGGGGCAGGCCGGGATGGCTACACCTTC. Amino acids: CSARPGAGRDGYTF.

Many counts were recorded for this clonotype. The chain joins TRBV5-1 to TRBJ2-1; weak D call: TRBD2 (5 bases). Trimming shortened V by 0 bases and J by 6 bases, and 10 bases separated the two germline ends. Per the germline V gene, CDR1 is SGHRS and CDR2 is YFSETQ. This CDR3 is built from 14 residues. The chain's CDR3 is CASSLGASFNEQFF. The CDR3 region has the DNA TGCGCCAGCAGCTTGGGGGCTAGCTTCAATGAGCAGTTCTTC.

This clonotype has a count of ten or more. CDR3: CASSQGGVGGYTF. DNA for the CDR3: TGTGCCAGCAGCCAAGGGGGGGTCGGCGGCTACACCTTC. The chain couples TRBV4-2 to TRBJ1-2, with D perhaps matching TRBD1 (5 bases). The V gene's germline CDR1 is LGHNA and CDR2 YNFKEQ. Trimming stripped 1 base from V and 8 bases from J, with 11 bases between. This CDR3 has 13 residues.

This clonotype is labeled as medium-sized. The chain carries TRBV29-1 and TRBJ2-7; TRBD1 aligns across 7 bases. The V segment lost 4 bases and the J segment 7 bases; nucleotides outside the gene matches: 7. The germline CDR1 and CDR2 sequences are SQVTM and ANQGSEA. The CDR3 is 12 amino acids. CDR3 coding DNA: TGCAGCGTTGGATCGACGGACAGGGAGCAGTACTTC. Translation gives CSVGSTDREQYF.

In its sample, this clonotype was seen many times. The rearrangement links TRBV7-2 to TRBJ1-1; no clear D gene. In germline, CDR1 is SGHTA, CDR2 FQGNSA. The ends were cut back, 7 bases at V and 4 bases at J, with 13 bases in the middle. This CDR3 has 13 amino acids. In DNA form, the CDR3 reads TGTGCCAGCACCTCGCGGGGTGGCACTGAAGCTTTCTTT. Encoded protein: CASTSRGGTEAFF.

This clonotype has ten or more counts. The chain carries TRBV6-5 and TRBJ2-7; a weak D match, TRBD1 (5 bases). The CDR3 sequence is 13 residues long. Germline V CDR1 and CDR2: MNHEY, SVGAGI. V was clipped by 2 bases and J by 3 bases, with 8 bases between them. CDR3 nucleotides: TGTGCCAGCAGTTACGGGGCCTACTACGAGCAGTACTTC. Protein sequence: CASSYGAYYEQYF.

At least ten counts were recorded for this clonotype. V is TRBV6-5 and J is TRBJ2-5; either TRBD1 or TRBD2 may fit D (5 bases each). V was cut by 6 bases and J by 3 bases, with 17 bases left in between. The CDR3 loop spans 15 amino acids. The germline V gene has CDR1 MNHEY and CDR2 SVGAGI. CDR3 bases: TGTGCCAGCAGCAGCCCGGGACGTAAGGAAGAGACCCAGTACTTC. The encoded protein is CASSSPGRKEETQYF.

In its sample, this clonotype was seen many times. The chain is built from TRBV29-1 and TRBJ1-1; D is possibly TRBD1 (5 bases). CDR1 and CDR2 (germline): SQVTM, ANQGSEA. V lost 5 bases and J lost 4, with 14 bases in between. The CDR3 contains 13 residues. In DNA, the CDR3 is TGCAGCGTTATAATCGCCGGGACCACTGAAGCTTTCTTT. It specifies CSVIIAGTTEAFF.

This clonotype has at least ten counts. V usage is TRBV29-1 and J usage is TRBJ2-7; a possible D gene is TRBD1 (7 bases). The CDR3 sequence is 13 residues long. Germline CDR1 and CDR2: SQVTM and ANQGSEA. V was shortened by 5 bases and J by 7 bases, with 18 bases between the two germline ends. The CDR3 loop is CSVRQGGPQEQYF. CDR3 nucleotides: TGCAGCGTTCGACAGGGAGGCCCCCAGGAGCAGTACTTC.

There are many counts of this clonotype. The V gene is TRBV7-9, the J gene TRBJ1-2; 7 bases agree with TRBD1. CDR1 and CDR2 from the germline V gene are SEHNR and FQNEAQ (reference sequence). V lost 5 bases, J lost 7 bases, and 7 bases stayed unmatched. CDR3 length equals 13 residues. The CDR3 DNA reads TGTGCCAGCAGCCCCGGACAGGTTTTTGGCTACACCTTC. Its protein is CASSPGQVFGYTF.

This clonotype was seen ten or more times. The chain links TRBV5-1 to TRBJ1-1, with D possibly being TRBD1 (6 bases). This CDR3 has 13 amino acids. V lost 6 bases, J lost 1 base, and 10 bases lay in between. Germline V gene sequence: CDR1 SGHRS, CDR2 YFSETQ. As DNA, the CDR3 is TGCGCCAGCACCACACAGGGGAACACTGAAGCTTTCTTT. It is translated as CASTTQGNTEAFF.

This clonotype was picked up many times. The J gene is TRBJ2-1, the V gene TRBV7-2; 8 nucleotides match TRBD1. V shed 5 bases and J 0 bases; nucleotides not matched to a gene: 12. Germline V CDR1 and CDR2: SGHTA, FQGNSA. This CDR3 is built from 18 residues. CDR3 region: CASSLQGGGVSSYNEQFF. The CDR3 region has the DNA TGTGCCAGCAGCCTACAGGGGGGTGGGGTTAGCTCCTACAATGAGCAGTTCTTC.

There are many counts of this clonotype. The chain combines TRBV20-1 with TRBJ2-7, with 9 bases that match TRBD1. Trimming removed 5 bases from V and 0 bases from J; junction bases left unmatched: 5. The CDR3 extends over 14 amino acids. Germline V gives CDR1 DFQATT, CDR2 SNEGSKA (reference sequence). The CDR3 sequence: CSAPGTGYSYEQYF. For the CDR3, the DNA is TGCAGTGCTCCCGGGACAGGGTACTCCTACGAGCAGTACTTC.

This clonotype was observed many times. The rearrangement uses TRBV10-3 and TRBJ1-4; D gene ambiguous. The length of the CDR3 is 14 residues. V lost 1 base and J 7 bases, leaving 10 bases between the germline ends. Germline assignment: CDR1 ENHRY and CDR2 SYGVKD. For the CDR3, the DNA is TGTGCCATCAGTGAGTTCGGGTCGGCTGAAAAACTGTTTTTT. This encodes CAISEFGSAEKLFF.